The present T cell receptor (beta chain) was sequenced within a study of circulating and synovial CD4+ cells in juvenile arthritis. Overall study results and limits: Some such blood samples were as oligoclonal as synovium.

Concerning this clone: Its antigen is as yet unknown.

Here immunoSEQ multiplex PCR was the method, and the copy in TCRdb shows in-frame clones only, minus some. The sample yields approximately 15,000 clones, around 90% seen once. The sample comprised CD4+ T cells from blood. This receptor was identified in a human donor with juvenile idiopathic arthritis.

The CDR3 protein is CASSWRISPPAGELFF. Here the CDR3 DNA reads TGCGCCAGCAGCTGGAGGATCTCCCCGCCGGCGGGGGAGCTGTTTTTT. The chain uses TRBV5-1 and TRBJ2-2, with a weak D call TRBD2 (5 bases). V was clipped by 3 bases and J by 8 bases, with 20 bases between them. Looked up from germline, CDR1 is SGHRS and CDR2 is YFSETQ. The CDR3 runs to 16 residues. Complete variable domain (other parts from reference TRBV5-1 and TRBJ2-2): KAGVTQTPRYLIKTRGQQVTLSCSPISGHRSVSWYQQTPGQGLQFLFEYFSETQRNKGNFPGRFSGRQFSNSRSEMNVSTLELGDSALYLCASSWRISPPAGELFFGEGSRLTVL.